These 18 T cell receptor beta chains came from one sample sequenced in a study of CD8 T cells in Susac syndrome. A quantity of about 0.5 to 1 ug RNA underwent reverse transcription using random hexamers. A single record per CDR3 protein comes from TCRdb applying MiXCR to the immunoSEQ multiplex PCR reads. The table has about 200,000 distinct CDR3 sequences, 85% to 95% seen once; the top ten hold 0.07% to 0.095%. The source material was CD4+ T cells from PBMCs. The origin of the receptors is a human donor with multiple sclerosis.

This chain links TRBV29-1 with TRBJ2-1; possibly TRBD2 for D (5 bases). Trimming took 4 bases from V and 8 from J, leaving 18 bases between them. CDR1 and CDR2 (germline): SQVTM, ANQGSEA. The CDR3 consists of 14 residues. This CDR3 reads CSVALAGNIDEQFF. The CDR3 coding sequence is TGCAGCGTTGCCCTGGCCGGGAACATCGATGAGCAGTTCTTC.

The chain has TRBV7-9 and TRBJ2-1, with 11 bases identical to TRBD2. V was pared by 4 bases and J by 9 bases, with 17 bases of the junction left unmatched. This CDR3 spans 18 amino acids. CDR1 and CDR2 (germline): SEHNR, FQNEAQ (reference sequence). This CDR3 is CASSSQKELAGVRGEQFF. The CDR3, as DNA: TGTGCCAGCAGCTCCCAGAAAGAACTAGCGGGGGTCAGGGGTGAGCAGTTCTTC.

The J gene is TRBJ1-2, the V gene TRBV27; 8 bases agree with TRBD1. The CDR3 contains 13 residues. With 5 bases clipped from V and 4 bases from J, the junction kept 3 bases outside the gene matches. Germline CDR1 MNHEY, CDR2 SMNVEV (reference sequence). CDR3 DNA: TGTGCCAGCAGTGTCACAGGGGGCTATGGCTACACCTTC. Its translation is CASSVTGGYGYTF.

This chain uses TRBV20-1 with TRBJ2-5; 8 nucleotides match TRBD2. J lost 1 base, V lost 2 bases, and 6 bases had no gene match. CDR3 length: 15 amino acids. Germline loops: CDR1 DFQATT, CDR2 SNEGSKA (reference sequence). DNA of the CDR3: TGCAGTGCTAGAAGCGGGGGTCAAATCCAAGAGACCCAGTACTTC. It specifies CSARSGGQIQETQYF.

The chain is built from TRBV5-4 and TRBJ2-5, with 8 bases fitting TRBD2. V dropped 4 bases and J dropped 5; count of bases not matched to a gene: 4. The CDR3 is 13 residues long. The germline CDR1 and CDR2 sequences are SGHNT and YYREEE (reference sequence). The CDR3 region has the DNA TGTGCCAGCAGCCCGACTAGCGAGGAGACCCAGTACTTC. This sequence encodes CASSPTSEETQYF.

V usage is TRBV29-1 and J usage is TRBJ2-5; D is perhaps TRBD1 or TRBD2 (6 bases each). The germline V gene has CDR1 SQVTM and CDR2 ANQGSEA. The V gene lost 8 bases and the J gene lost 7 bases, with 14 bases spanning the gap. CDR3 length equals 11 residues. The DNA of the CDR3 is TGCAGCACTGACAAGGGGGGGACCCAGTACTTC. Translating gives CSTDKGGTQYF.

This chain links TRBV20-1 with TRBJ1-4; tentatively, D is TRBD1 (6 bases). The CDR3 consists of 14 residues. The V end lost 5 bases, the J end lost 7 bases, and 17 bases lay between the germline ends. Germline CDR1 DFQATT, CDR2 SNEGSKA (reference sequence). The CDR3 DNA sequence: TGCAGTGCTCCTTCCGCAGGGGACGGTGAAAAACTGTTTTTT. Translated: CSAPSAGDGEKLFF.

The chain links TRBV5-6 to TRBJ2-5; 7 bases line up with TRBD1. J lost 2 bases, V lost 4 bases, and 5 bases had no gene match. Germline V gene lookup returns CDR1 SGHDT and CDR2 YYEEEE. The CDR3 has 14 amino acids. CDR3 protein: CASSTGTVQETQYF. The CDR3 DNA sequence: TGTGCCAGCAGCACCGGGACAGTTCAAGAGACCCAGTACTTC.

In DNA form, the CDR3 reads TGTGCCAGCAGCCTAGACAGGGCGTCTGAAAAACTGTTTTTT. The encoded protein is CASSLDRASEKLFF. The chain is built from TRBV7-9 and TRBJ1-4; 7 bases are a match to TRBD1. Per germline, CDR1 SEHNR and CDR2 FQNEAQ (reference sequence). V gave up 5 bases and J gave up 7 bases; unmatched junction bases: 7. The CDR3 loop spans 14 amino acids.

J is TRBJ2-3 and V is TRBV29-1; 8 bases map to TRBD1. The V and J ends lost 4 bases and 2 bases, in that order; junction bases with no gene match: 11. CDR1 and CDR2 from the germline V gene are SQVTM and ANQGSEA. The CDR3 sequence is 16 residues long. The CDR3 sequence is CSVVSIGTGLTDTQYF. The CDR3 nucleotides are TGCAGCGTTGTCTCCATCGGGACAGGACTCACAGATACGCAGTATTTT.

The chain links TRBV2 to TRBJ2-1; TRBD2 matches 8 bases. Losses at the gene ends were 6 bases for V and 5 bases for J; bases not matched to a gene: 6. Germline V gives CDR1 SNHLY, CDR2 FYNNEI. CDR3 length: 14 residues. CDR3 amino acids: CASSILAANNEQFF. CDR3 coding DNA: TGTGCCAGCAGCATACTAGCGGCAAACAATGAGCAGTTCTTC.

V is TRBV2 and J is TRBJ1-4, with D possibly TRBD1 on 6 matching bases. The length of the CDR3 is 17 residues. Germline V CDR1 and CDR2: SNHLY, FYNNEI. Between the trimmed V and J ends, which lost 4 bases and 0 bases, there was a span of 15 bases. The CDR3 is CASSVQGIGATNEKLFF. For the CDR3, the DNA is TGTGCCAGCAGTGTTCAGGGGATCGGGGCAACTAATGAAAAACTGTTTTTT.

The genes are TRBV5-1 and TRBJ2-6; TRBD1 is a possible D gene (5 bases). There are 18 residues in the CDR3. Germline V gene data show CDR1 as SGHRS and CDR2 as YFSETQ. V was clipped by 6 bases and J by 0 bases, with 19 bases between them. CDR3: CASKRGETGYSGANVLTF. As DNA, the CDR3 is TGCGCCAGCAAAAGGGGCGAGACGGGCTACTCTGGGGCCAACGTCCTGACTTTC.

V is TRBV7-8 and J is TRBJ1-5; D is undetermined. Germline V lookup: CDR1 SGHVS, CDR2 FQNEAQ. V was pared by 4 bases and J by 4 bases, with 8 bases between. This CDR3 spans 13 amino acids. CDR3: CASSSSGNQPQHF. The CDR3 DNA reads TGTGCCAGCAGCTCATCAGGAAATCAGCCCCAGCATTTT.

This chain links TRBV29-1 with TRBJ1-2, with D uncertain. Trimming took 3 bases from V and 8 from J, leaving 10 bases between them. The CDR3 extends over 11 amino acids. Germline V CDR1 and CDR2: SQVTM, ANQGSEA. The CDR3 coding sequence is TGCAGCGTTGACGGGTCTGGGGGCTACACCTTC. Translation gives CSVDGSGGYTF.

The J gene is TRBJ1-2, the V gene TRBV5-6, with TRBD1 as a possible D gene (6 bases). The CDR3 is 12 residues long. In germline, CDR1 is SGHDT, CDR2 YYEEEE. The V and J ends lost 7 bases and 3 bases respectively, with 10 bases between them. Written as DNA, the CDR3 is TGTGCCAGCGGCGGACAGTACTATGGCTACACCTTC. Protein sequence: CASGGQYYGYTF.

The CDR3 is CASTKTPEDTQYF. The CDR3 bases are TGTGCCAGCACCAAAACCCCCGAAGATACGCAGTATTTT. The V gene is TRBV2, the J gene TRBJ2-3; D unclear. In germline, CDR1 is SNHLY, CDR2 FYNNEI. This CDR3 has 13 residues. Trimming removed 7 bases at V and 5 bases at J, with 13 bases between. The whole variable domain, filled in from reference TRBV2 and TRBJ2-3, reads EPEVTQTPSHQVTQMGQEVILRCVPISNHLYFYWYRQILGQKVEFLVSFYNNEISEKSEIFDDQFSVERPDGSNFTLKIRSTKLEDSAMYFCASTKTPEDTQYFGPGTRLTVL.

The genes are TRBV2 and TRBJ1-2; 7 nucleotides agree with TRBD1. The length of the CDR3 is 13 residues. V gave up 5 bases and J gave up 10 bases; unmatched junction bases: 10. In germline, CDR1 is SNHLY, CDR2 FYNNEI. The CDR3 sequence is CASSSPGQSFYTF. CDR3 sequence (DNA): TGTGCCAGCAGTTCCCCGGGACAGTCCTTCTACACCTTC. Filled out from reference TRBV2 and TRBJ1-2, the complete variable domain reads EPEVTQTPSHQVTQMGQEVILRCVPISNHLYFYWYRQILGQKVEFLVSFYNNEISEKSEIFDDQFSVERPDGSNFTLKIRSTKLEDSAMYFCASSSPGQSFYTFGSGTRLTVV.